This T cell receptor (beta chain) is from a study of cytomegalovirus exposure and HLA in healthy donors. The study's findings and limits: Using the classifier, cytomegalovirus status was reportedly diagnosed with high specificity and sensitivity.

V lost 3 bases and J 5 bases, leaving 13 bases between the germline ends. This CDR3 has 14 amino acids. CDR1 and CDR2 from the germline V gene are SEHNR and FQNEAQ (reference sequence). Concerning this clone itself: Antigen specificity is unknown.

The study ran its PCR with 60 Vbeta and 13 Jbeta primers. Here immunoSEQ multiplex PCR was the method, and the copy in TCRdb shows in-frame clones only, minus some. The sample lists about 200,000 clones; 82% were seen once. This clonotype was obtained from a middle-aged woman in good health and CMV-seronegative. Sequenced input: PBMCs. The J gene is TRBJ1-2, the V gene TRBV7-9, with D maybe TRBD1 (5 bases). CDR3 bases: TGTGCCAGCAGCTTCCCTGTGGGGGGATATGGCTACACCTTC. Encoded protein: CASSFPVGGYGYTF.